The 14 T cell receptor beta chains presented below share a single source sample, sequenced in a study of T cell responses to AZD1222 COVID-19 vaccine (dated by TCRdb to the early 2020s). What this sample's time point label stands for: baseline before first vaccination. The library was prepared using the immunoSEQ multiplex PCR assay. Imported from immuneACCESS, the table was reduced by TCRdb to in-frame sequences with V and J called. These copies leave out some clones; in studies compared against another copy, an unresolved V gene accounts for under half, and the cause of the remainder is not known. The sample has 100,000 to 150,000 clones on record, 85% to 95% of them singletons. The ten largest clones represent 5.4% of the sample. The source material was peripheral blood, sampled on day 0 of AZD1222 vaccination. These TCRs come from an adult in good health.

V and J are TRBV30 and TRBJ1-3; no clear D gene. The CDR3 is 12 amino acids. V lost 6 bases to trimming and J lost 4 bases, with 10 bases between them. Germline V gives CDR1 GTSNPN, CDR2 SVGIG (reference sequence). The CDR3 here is CACLGIGNTIYF. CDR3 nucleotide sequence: TGTGCCTGCCTCGGGATAGGAAACACCATATATTTT.

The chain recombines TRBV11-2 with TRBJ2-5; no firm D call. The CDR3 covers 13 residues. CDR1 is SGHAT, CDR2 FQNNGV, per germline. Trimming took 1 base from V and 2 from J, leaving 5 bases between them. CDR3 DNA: TGTGCCAGCAGCTTAGCAGCGCAAGAGACCCAGTACTTC. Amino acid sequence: CASSLAAQETQYF.

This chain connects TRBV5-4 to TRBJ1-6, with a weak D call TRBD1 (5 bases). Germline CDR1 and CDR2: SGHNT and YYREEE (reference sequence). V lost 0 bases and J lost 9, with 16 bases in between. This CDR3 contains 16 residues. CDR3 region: CASSLAGRGGGSPLHF. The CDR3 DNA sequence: TGTGCCAGCAGCTTGGCCGGAAGGGGCGGGGGTTCACCCCTCCACTTT.

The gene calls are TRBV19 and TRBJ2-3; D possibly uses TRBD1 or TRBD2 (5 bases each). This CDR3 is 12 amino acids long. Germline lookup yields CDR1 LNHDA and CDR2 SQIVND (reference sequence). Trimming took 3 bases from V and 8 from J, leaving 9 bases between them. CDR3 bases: TGTGCCAGTAGTATCGAAGGGACTACGCAGTATTTT. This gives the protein CASSIEGTTQYF.

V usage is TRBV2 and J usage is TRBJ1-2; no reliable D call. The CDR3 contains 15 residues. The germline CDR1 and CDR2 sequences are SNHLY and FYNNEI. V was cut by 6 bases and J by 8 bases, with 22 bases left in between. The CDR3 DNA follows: TGTGCCAGCAGCTACTCACTGACGGAGCCGTCCGGCTACACCTTC. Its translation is CASSYSLTEPSGYTF.

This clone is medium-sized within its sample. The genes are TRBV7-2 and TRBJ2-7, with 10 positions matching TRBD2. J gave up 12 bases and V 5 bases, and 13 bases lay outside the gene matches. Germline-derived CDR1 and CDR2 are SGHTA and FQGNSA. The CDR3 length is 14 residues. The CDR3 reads CASSITSGAPLWYF. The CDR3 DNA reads TGTGCCAGCAGCATTACTAGCGGGGCCCCGCTTTGGTACTTC. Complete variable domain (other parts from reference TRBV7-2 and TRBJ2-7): GAGVSQSPSNKVTEKGKDVELRCDPISGHTALYWYRQSLGQGLEFLIYFQGNSAPDKSGLPSDRFSAERTGGSVSTLTIQRTQQEDSAVYLCASSITSGAPLWYFGPGTRLTVT.

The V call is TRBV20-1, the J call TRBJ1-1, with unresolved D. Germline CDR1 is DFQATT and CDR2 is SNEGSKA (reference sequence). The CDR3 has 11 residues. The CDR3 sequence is CILYRASEAFF. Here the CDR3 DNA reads TGCATCCTCTATCGGGCGAGCGAAGCTTTCTTT.

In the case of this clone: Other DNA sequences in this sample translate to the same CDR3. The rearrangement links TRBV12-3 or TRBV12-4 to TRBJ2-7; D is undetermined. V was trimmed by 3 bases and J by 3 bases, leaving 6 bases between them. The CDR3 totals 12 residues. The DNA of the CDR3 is TGTGCCAGCAGTTTGGGAATCTACGAGCAGTACTTC. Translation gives CASSLGIYEQYF.

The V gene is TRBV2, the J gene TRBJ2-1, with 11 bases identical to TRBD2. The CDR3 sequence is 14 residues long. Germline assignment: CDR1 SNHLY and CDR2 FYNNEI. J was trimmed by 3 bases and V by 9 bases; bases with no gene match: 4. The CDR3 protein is CARSGTSGYNEQFF. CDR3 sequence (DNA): TGTGCCAGATCCGGGACTAGCGGCTACAATGAGCAGTTCTTC.

For the CDR3, the DNA is TGCGCCAGCAGCTTGGTTAAGGGCACCGGGGAGCTGTTTTTT. It translates to CASSLVKGTGELFF. The genes are TRBV5-1 and TRBJ2-2; D unclear. Germline values: CDR1 SGHRS, CDR2 YFSETQ. V gave up 0 bases and J gave up 4 bases, with 7 bases separating them. The CDR3 is 14 residues long.

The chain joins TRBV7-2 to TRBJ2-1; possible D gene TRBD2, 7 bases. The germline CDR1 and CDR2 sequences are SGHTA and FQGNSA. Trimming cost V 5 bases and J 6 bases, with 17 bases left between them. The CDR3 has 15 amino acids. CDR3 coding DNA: TGTGCCAGCAGCCCACCCCATAGGGGGGGCAATGAGCAGTTCTTC. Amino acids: CASSPPHRGGNEQFF.

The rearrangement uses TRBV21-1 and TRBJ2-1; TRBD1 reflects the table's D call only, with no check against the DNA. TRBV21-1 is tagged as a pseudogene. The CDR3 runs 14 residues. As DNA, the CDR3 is TGTGCCAGCATCCAGGGGGCGTTCTACAATGAGCAGTTCTTC. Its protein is CASIQGAFYNEQFF.

CDR3 residues: CATSSPVILPSRTHYEQYF. CDR3 sequence (DNA): TGTGCCACCAGCAGCCCCGTTATACTTCCTAGCCGGACTCACTACGAGCAGTACTTC. This sequence joins TRBV15 and TRBJ2-7, with D perhaps TRBD2 (5 bases). V was clipped by 3 bases and J by 3 bases, with 27 bases between them. The CDR3 runs to 19 residues. CDR1 is LNHNV and CDR2 is YYDKDF in the germline V gene (reference sequence).

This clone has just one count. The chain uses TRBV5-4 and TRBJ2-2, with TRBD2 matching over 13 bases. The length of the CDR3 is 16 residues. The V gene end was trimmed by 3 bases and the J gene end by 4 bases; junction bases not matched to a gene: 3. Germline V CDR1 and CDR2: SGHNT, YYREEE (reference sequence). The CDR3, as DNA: TGTGCCAGCAGCTCCGGACTAGCGGGGGCCACCGGGGAGCTGTTTTTT. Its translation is CASSSGLAGATGELFF.